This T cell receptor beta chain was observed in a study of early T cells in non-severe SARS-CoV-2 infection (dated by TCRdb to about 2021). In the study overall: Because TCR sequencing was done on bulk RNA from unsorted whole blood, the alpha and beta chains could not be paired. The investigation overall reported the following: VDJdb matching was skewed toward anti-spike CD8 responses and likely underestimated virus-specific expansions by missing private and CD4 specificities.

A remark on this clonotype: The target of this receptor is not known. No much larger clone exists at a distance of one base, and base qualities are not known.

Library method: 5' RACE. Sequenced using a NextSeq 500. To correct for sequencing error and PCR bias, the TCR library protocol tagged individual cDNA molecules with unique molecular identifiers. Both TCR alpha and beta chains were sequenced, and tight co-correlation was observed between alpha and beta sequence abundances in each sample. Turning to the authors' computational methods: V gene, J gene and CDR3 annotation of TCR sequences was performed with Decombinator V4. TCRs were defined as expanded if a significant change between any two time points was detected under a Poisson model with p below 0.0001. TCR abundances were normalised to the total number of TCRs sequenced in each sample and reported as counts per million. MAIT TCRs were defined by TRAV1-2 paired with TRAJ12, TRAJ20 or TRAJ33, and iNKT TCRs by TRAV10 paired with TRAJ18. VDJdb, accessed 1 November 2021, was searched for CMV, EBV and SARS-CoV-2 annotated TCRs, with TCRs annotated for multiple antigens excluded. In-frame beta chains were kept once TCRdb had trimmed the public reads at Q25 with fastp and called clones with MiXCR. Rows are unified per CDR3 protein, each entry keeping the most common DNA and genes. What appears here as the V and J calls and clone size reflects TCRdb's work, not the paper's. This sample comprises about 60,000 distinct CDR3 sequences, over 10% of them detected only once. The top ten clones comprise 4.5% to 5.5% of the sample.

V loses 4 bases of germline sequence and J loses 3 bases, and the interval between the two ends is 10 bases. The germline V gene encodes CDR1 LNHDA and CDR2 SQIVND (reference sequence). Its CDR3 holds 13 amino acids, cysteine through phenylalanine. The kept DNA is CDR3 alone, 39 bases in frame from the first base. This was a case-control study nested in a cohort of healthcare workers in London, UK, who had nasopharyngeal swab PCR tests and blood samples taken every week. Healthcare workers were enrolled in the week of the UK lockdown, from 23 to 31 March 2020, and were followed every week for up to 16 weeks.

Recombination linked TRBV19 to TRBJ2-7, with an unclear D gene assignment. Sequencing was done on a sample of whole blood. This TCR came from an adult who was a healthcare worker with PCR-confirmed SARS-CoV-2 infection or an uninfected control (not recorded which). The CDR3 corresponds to CASSKGDNYEQYF. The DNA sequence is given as TGTGCCAGTAGTAAGGGCGACAACTACGAGCAGTACTTC. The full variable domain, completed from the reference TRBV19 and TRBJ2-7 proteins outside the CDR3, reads DGGITQSPKYLFRKEGQNVTLSCEQNLNHDAMYWYRQDPGQGLRLIYYSQIVNDFQKGDIAEGYSVSREKKESFPLTVTSAQKNPTAFYLCASSKGDNYEQYFGPGTRLTVT.